This TCR beta chain was sequenced during a study of shared T cell receptors in the human thymus. V was trimmed by 8 bases and J by 1 base, leaving 19 bases between them. This CDR3 comprises 16 residues. In germline, CDR1 is MDHEN, CDR2 SYDVKM. TCRdb's copy holds only in-frame clones and misses some; the assay was immunoSEQ multiplex PCR. The sample includes approximately 490,000 clones, around 78% of them seen just once. These data are also associated with another study on human thymus T cells. According to that study: Healthy Finnish infants undergoing corrective surgery for congenital heart defects were the donors. Thymic tissue was derived from resections collected during corrective heart surgery. An apparent bias in V and J gene usage was seen in thymic and blood repertoires. Thymic repertoires overlap heavily among unrelated individuals, related research has reported.

The chain joins TRBV28 to TRBJ2-3; D is possibly TRBD1 (11 bases). Sequenced sample: thymocytes. The source of this sequence is a boy younger than two with a congenital heart defect. CDR3 nucleotide sequence: TGTGCCAGCCGGGACAGGGGGACTAGCGGCACAGATACGCAGTATTTT. Translated, it gives CASRDRGTSGTDTQYF.